The rows below give T cell receptor beta chains drawn from one sample of a study of blood T cell repertoires in COVID-19. Method: immunoSEQ multiplex PCR; TCRdb's copy keeps in-frame clones and lacks some. The data contain fewer than 400,000 clones, roughly 86% of them seen just once; the ten biggest clones take up 1.5% to 2%. The material sequenced was peripheral blood. These receptors all stem from a woman in her twenties or thirties with COVID-19, enrolled during active disease. The CDR3 runs from the conserved cysteine through the conserved F or W. The D gene is left open where the match is weak. Size values are once, few and many counts, or a class for expanded clones, and some rows have none.

V gene	clone size	CDR3 length	D gene	J gene	CDR3 DNA	CDR3 protein
TRBV10-3	.	15	TRBD2	TRBJ2-1	TGTGCCATCAGTGGGACTAGCGGGTCCTACAATGAGCAGTTCTTC	CAISGTSGSYNEQFF
TRBV4-2	.	16	TRBD2	TRBJ2-2	TGTGCCAGCAGCCAACGAGCGGGGGTGAACACCGGGGAGCTGTTTTTT	CASSQRAGVNTGELFF
TRBV6-6	.	16	TRBD1	TRBJ1-4	TGTGCCAGCAGCCCCAGGCGGACAGGGGCTTACGAAAAACTGTTTTTT	CASSPRRTGAYEKLFF
TRBV3-1/TRBV3-2	.	15	.	TRBJ1-2	TGTGCCAGCAGCCAAGTCCAGGGATCCAACTATGGCTACACCTTC	CASSQVQGSNYGYTF
TRBV2	.	13	TRBD1	TRBJ1-5	TGTGCCTGGCGAGGGACAGGCAATCAGCCCCAGCATTTT	CAWRGTGNQPQHF
TRBV27	.	15	.	TRBJ2-2	TGTGCCAGCTCGCGTACAGGGTCGGACACCGGGGAGCTGTTTTTT	CASSRTGSDTGELFF
TRBV12-3/TRBV12-4	.	12	.	TRBJ1-1	TGTGCCAGCAGTTACGGGGTTGCTGAAGCTTTCTTT	CASSYGVAEAFF
TRBV7-8	.	15	.	TRBJ1-1	TGTGCCAGCAGCCTGGACAGTTTCCGGAACACTGAAGCTTTCTTT	CASSLDSFRNTEAFF
TRBV6-5	.	13	TRBD1	TRBJ1-2	TGTGCCAGCAGGATTACAGGGGGCGGCGGCTACACCTTC	CASRITGGGGYTF
TRBV7-9	.	16	TRBD2	TRBJ2-1	TGTGCCAGCGAATCAATCGGGCGGGGGGATGGAAATGAGCAGTTCTTC	CASESIGRGDGNEQFF
TRBV6-6	.	15	.	TRBJ1-1	TGTGCCAGCAGCCTCCCTGGGCAGGGGAACACTGAAGCTTTCTTT	CASSLPGQGNTEAFF
TRBV7-6	.	16	TRBD2	TRBJ2-5	TGTGCCAGCAGTCCGCCCCGGACTAGCGGGGAACAGACCCAGTACTTC	CASSPPRTSGEQTQYF
TRBV19	.	17	TRBD1	TRBJ2-5	TGTGCCAGTAGTACCATCCACTGGACAGGGCCTGAAGAGACCCAGTACTTC	CASSTIHWTGPEETQYF
TRBV4-3	.	16	.	TRBJ2-1	TGCGCCAGCAGCCAAGCATATGGGAGCTCCTACAATGAGCAGTTCTTC	CASSQAYGSSYNEQFF
TRBV10-2	few	15	.	TRBJ1-2	TGCGCCAGCAGTGCTAGGGAAGGACTCGCGAAGGGCTACACCTTC	CASSAREGLAKGYTF
TRBV9	.	14	TRBD1	TRBJ1-1	TGTGCCAGCAGCGTGGACAGGGGAAGCACTGAAGCTTTCTTT	CASSVDRGSTEAFF
TRBV15	few	15	.	TRBJ1-2	TGTGCCACCAGCATCCAAATTGGGGGGGCCGAGGGCTACACCTTC	CATSIQIGGAEGYTF
TRBV6-6	.	13	TRBD1	TRBJ2-7	TGTGCCAGCAGTCAAGGACAGGTGGGCGAGCAGTACTTC	CASSQGQVGEQYF
TRBV7-8	.	13	.	TRBJ1-1	TGTGCCAGCAGCCTTTTGCCGAGGACTGAAGCTTTCTTT	CASSLLPRTEAFF
TRBV19	.	15	TRBD1	TRBJ1-5	TGTGCCAGTAGTCCCGGGACAGGGTCGCCCCAGCCCCAGCATTTT	CASSPGTGSPQPQHF
TRBV2	.	16	.	TRBJ1-1	TGTGCCAGCAATCCCACCACAGGGCCCATGAACACTGAAGCTTTCTTT	CASNPTTGPMNTEAFF
TRBV19	.	14	TRBD2	TRBJ2-3	TGTGCCACCCAAGCGGGGGTGGGCACAGATACGCAGTATTTT	CATQAGVGTDTQYF
TRBV4-1	.	13	.	TRBJ2-5	TGCGCCAGCAGCCACGGACAGCAAGAGACCCAGTACTTC	CASSHGQQETQYF
TRBV6-1	.	16	.	TRBJ1-4	TGTGCCAGCAGTGACCCCAGGGGCGATACTAATGAAAAACTGTTTTTT	CASSDPRGDTNEKLFF
TRBV2	.	13	.	TRBJ1-5	TGTGCCAGCAGTGTGTACTCCAACGTGGCCCAGCATTTT	CASSVYSNVAQHF
TRBV7-7	.	18	.	TRBJ2-5	TGTGCTAGCTCGTCAGGGCTTTCGGCGGGGGCCGGTGGAGAGACCCAGTACTTC	CASSSGLSAGAGGETQYF
TRBV19	once	17	TRBD2	TRBJ2-3	TGTGCCAGTAGTATCGGGACTAGCGTGGCTAGCACAGATACGCAGTATTTT	CASSIGTSVASTDTQYF
TRBV2	.	16	TRBD1	TRBJ1-1	TGTGCCAGCAGTCCCCCGGGGACAGGGAGGAGCACTGAAGCTTTCTTT	CASSPPGTGRSTEAFF
TRBV7-2	.	15	TRBD1	TRBJ1-5	TGTGCCAGCAGCTTAAGTATAGGGGACAGTCAGCCCCAGCATTTT	CASSLSIGDSQPQHF
TRBV6-2/TRBV6-3	.	16	.	TRBJ2-3	TGTGCCAGCAGTTACCGGTCAGGGGCAGGGGCAGATACGCAGTATTTT	CASSYRSGAGADTQYF
TRBV28	.	15	TRBD1	TRBJ1-3	TGTGCCAGCAGAGCCGGGACAGCCTCTGGAAACACCATATATTTT	CASRAGTASGNTIYF
TRBV2	few	15	TRBD1	TRBJ1-6	TGTGCCAGCAAACCCAGTACAGGGGATAATTCACCCCTCCACTTT	CASKPSTGDNSPLHF
TRBV7-9	.	14	TRBD1	TRBJ1-5	TGTGCCAGCAGCTTATGGGACAGGGTTCAGCCCCAGCATTTT	CASSLWDRVQPQHF
TRBV27	.	14	.	TRBJ1-6	TGTGCCAGCAGTGTGAGGGACATCCTTTCACCCCTCCACTTT	CASSVRDILSPLHF